These 2 T cell receptor beta chains came from one sample sequenced in a study of post-analysis software for immune sequencing data (dated by TCRdb to 2015 to 2017). General study outcomes and caveats: Roughly 5 TRBV segments, including TRBV5-6, TRBV5-1 and TRBV20-1, were significantly more frequent in patients than controls.

Their recognized antigens are unknown. The library was produced with PCR. Sequenced using an Illumina HiSeq 2500. Unique molecular identifiers were incorporated into TCR beta cDNA libraries to reduce PCR and sequencing biases. TCRdb trimmed public reads at Q25 via fastp, called clones via MiXCR and kept in-frame beta chains. Each entry is one CDR3 protein sequence, shown with its most common DNA and genes. The sample table lists fewer than 900,000 distinct CDR3 sequences, roughly 46% of them with a count of one. The ten top clones hold 4.9% of the sample. Sequenced: blood. These receptors were collected from a girl aged 5 to 17 with multiple sclerosis.

V is TRBV3-1 and J is TRBJ2-7, with D possibly TRBD1 on 6 matching bases. This CDR3 comprises 15 residues. Germline lookup yields CDR1 LGHDT and CDR2 YNNKEL (reference sequence). With 6 bases removed from V and 5 bases from J, the gap between germline ends came to 20 bases. CDR3 in DNA: TGTGCCAGCAGTGTGCGAGAGACAGGTGAGGACGAGCAGTACTTC. This sequence encodes CASSVRETGEDEQYF.

V gene TRBV28 combines with J gene TRBJ2-7; 8 positions match TRBD1. The CDR3 totals 14 residues. Germline V gene sequence: CDR1 MDHEN, CDR2 SYDVKM. The V and J ends lost 6 bases and 2 bases, in that order; junction bases with no gene match: 6. The CDR3 here is CASSISDRAYEQYF. In DNA, the CDR3 is TGTGCCAGCAGCATCTCGGACAGGGCCTACGAGCAGTACTTC.